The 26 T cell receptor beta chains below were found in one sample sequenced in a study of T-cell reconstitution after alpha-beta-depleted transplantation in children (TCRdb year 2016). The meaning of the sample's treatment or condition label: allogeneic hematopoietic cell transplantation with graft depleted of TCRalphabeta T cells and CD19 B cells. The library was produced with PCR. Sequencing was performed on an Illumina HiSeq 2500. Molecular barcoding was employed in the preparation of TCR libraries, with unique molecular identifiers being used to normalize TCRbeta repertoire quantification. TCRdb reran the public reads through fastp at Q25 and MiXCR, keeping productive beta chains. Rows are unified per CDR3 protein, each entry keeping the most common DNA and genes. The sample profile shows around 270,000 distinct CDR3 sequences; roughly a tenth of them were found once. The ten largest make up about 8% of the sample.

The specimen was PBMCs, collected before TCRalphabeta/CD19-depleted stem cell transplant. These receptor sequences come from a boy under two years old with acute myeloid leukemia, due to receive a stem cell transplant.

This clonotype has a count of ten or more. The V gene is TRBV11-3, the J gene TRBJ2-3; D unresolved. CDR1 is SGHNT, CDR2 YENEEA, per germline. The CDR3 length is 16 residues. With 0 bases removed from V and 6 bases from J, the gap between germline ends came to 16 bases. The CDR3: CASSLEGGQERDTQYF. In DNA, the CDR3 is TGTGCCAGCAGCTTAGAAGGTGGTCAGGAACGCGATACGCAGTATTTT.

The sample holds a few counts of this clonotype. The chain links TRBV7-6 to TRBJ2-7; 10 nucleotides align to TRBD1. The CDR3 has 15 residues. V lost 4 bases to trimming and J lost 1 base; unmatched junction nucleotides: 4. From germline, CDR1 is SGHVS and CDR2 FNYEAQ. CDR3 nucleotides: TGTGCCAGCAGCTCGGGACAGGGGATTTCCTACGAGCAGTACTTC. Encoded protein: CASSSGQGISYEQYF.

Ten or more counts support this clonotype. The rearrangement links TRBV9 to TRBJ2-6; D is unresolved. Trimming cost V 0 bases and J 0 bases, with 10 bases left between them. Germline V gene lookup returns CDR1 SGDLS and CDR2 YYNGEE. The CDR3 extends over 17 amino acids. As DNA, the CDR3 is TGTGCCAGCAGCGTAGGGCAGTTTAGCTCTGGGGCCAACGTCCTGACTTTC. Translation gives CASSVGQFSSGANVLTF.

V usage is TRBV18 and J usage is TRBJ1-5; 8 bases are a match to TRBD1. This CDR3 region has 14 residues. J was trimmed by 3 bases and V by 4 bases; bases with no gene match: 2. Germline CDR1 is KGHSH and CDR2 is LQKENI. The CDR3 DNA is TGTGCCAGCTCACAACAGGGGGACAATCAGCCCCAGCATTTT. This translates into CASSQQGDNQPQHF.

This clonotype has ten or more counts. In DNA form, the CDR3 reads TGTGCCATCAGTGGTCGGGGTCTAGCAGGGGTGTCCCAGTACTTC. Translation gives CAISGRGLAGVSQYF. The rearrangement links TRBV10-3 to TRBJ2-5; D possibly corresponds to TRBD1 (6 bases). The CDR3 contains 15 residues. Trimming left V 4 bases short and J 9 bases short, with 21 bases between. Germline loops: CDR1 ENHRY, CDR2 SYGVKD.

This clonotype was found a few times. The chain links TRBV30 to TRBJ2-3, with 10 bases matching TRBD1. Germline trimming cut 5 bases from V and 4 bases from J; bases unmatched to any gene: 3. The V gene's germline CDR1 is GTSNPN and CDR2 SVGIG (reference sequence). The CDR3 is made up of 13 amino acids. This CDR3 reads CAWDRGLADTQYF. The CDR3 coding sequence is TGTGCCTGGGACAGGGGGCTAGCAGATACGCAGTATTTT.

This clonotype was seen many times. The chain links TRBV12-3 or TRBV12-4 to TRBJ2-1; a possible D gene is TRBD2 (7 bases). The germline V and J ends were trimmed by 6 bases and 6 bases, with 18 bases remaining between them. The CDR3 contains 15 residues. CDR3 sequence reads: CASSPPGGAGNEQFF. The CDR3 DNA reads TGTGCCAGCAGCCCCCCGGGGGGCGCTGGCAATGAGCAGTTCTTC.

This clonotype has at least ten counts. The CDR3 is CASSGGYSNQPQHF. CDR3 nucleotide sequence: TGTGCCAGCTCGGGAGGGTATAGCAATCAGCCCCAGCATTTT. The chain recombines TRBV18 with TRBJ1-5, with D unresolved. V was shortened by 6 bases and J by 0 bases, with 9 bases between the two germline ends. Germline CDR1 and CDR2: KGHSH and LQKENI. This CDR3 spans 14 amino acids.

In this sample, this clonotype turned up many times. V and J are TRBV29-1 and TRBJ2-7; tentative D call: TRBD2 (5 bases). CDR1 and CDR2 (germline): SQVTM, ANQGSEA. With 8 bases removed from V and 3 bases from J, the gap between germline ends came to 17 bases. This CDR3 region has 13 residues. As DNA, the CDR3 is TGCAGCTCCTGGGCTTTTGGAGGCTACGAGCAGTACTTC. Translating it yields CSSWAFGGYEQYF.

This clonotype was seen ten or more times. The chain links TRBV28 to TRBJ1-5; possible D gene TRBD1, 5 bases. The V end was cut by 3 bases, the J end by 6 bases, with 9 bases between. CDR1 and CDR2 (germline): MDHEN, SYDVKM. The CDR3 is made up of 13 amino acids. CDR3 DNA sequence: TGTGCCAGCAGTTTCAGGGTCGGTCAGCCCCAGCATTTT. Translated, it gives CASSFRVGQPQHF.

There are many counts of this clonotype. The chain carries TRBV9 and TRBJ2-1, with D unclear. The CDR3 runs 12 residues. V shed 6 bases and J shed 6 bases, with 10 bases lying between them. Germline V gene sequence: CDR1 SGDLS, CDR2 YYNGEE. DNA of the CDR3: TGTGCCAGCACGACTTCGGGCAATGAGCAGTTCTTC. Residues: CASTTSGNEQFF.

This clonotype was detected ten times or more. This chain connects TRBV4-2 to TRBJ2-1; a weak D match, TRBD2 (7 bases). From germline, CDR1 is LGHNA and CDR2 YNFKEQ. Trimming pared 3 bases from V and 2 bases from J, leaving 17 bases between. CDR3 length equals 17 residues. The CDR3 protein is CASSQGTQGGPYNEQFF. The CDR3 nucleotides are TGTGCCAGCAGCCAGGGAACACAGGGAGGGCCCTACAATGAGCAGTTCTTC.

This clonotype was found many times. The CDR3 reads CSVEGDFYEQYF. The DNA for the CDR3 is TGCAGCGTTGAGGGGGATTTCTACGAGCAGTACTTC. The chain joins TRBV29-1 to TRBJ2-7; the D gene could be TRBD1 or TRBD2 (5 bases each). In germline, CDR1 is SQVTM, CDR2 ANQGSEA. This CDR3 is built from 12 residues. Trimming pared 3 bases from V and 3 bases from J, leaving 9 bases between.

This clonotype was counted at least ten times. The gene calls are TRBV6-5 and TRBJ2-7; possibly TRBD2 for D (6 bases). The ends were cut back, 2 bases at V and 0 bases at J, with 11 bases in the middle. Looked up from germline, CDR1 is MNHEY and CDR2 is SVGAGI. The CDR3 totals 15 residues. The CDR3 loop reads CASSYASDSSYEQYF. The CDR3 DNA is TGTGCCAGCAGTTACGCTAGCGACAGCTCCTACGAGCAGTACTTC.

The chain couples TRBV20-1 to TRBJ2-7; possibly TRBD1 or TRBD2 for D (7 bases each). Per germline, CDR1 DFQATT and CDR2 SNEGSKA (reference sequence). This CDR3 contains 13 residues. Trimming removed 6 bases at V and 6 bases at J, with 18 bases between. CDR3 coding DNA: TGCAGTGCCAGGGGGGGAGGGCCGTCCGAGCAGTACTTC. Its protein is CSARGGGPSEQYF.

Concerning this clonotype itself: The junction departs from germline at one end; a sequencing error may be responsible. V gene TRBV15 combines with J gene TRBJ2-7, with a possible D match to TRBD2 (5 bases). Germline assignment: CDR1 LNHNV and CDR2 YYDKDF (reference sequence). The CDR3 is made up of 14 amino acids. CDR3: CATSTDNLGSEHYF. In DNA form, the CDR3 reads TGTGCCACCAGCACAGACAACCTTGGTAGCGAGCATTACTTC.

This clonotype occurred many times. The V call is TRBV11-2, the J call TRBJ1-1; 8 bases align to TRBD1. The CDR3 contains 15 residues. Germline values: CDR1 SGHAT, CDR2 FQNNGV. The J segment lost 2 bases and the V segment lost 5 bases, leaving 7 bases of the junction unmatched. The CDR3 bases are TGTGCCAGCAGCCCTGGAGCAGGGGGCAACACTGAAGCTTTCTTT. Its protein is CASSPGAGGNTEAFF.

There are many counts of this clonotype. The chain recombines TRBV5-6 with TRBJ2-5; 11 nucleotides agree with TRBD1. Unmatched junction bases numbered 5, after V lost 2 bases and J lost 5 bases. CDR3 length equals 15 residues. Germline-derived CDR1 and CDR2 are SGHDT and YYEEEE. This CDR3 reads CASSFGQGATETQYF. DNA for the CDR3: TGTGCCAGCAGCTTTGGACAGGGGGCGACGGAGACCCAGTACTTC.

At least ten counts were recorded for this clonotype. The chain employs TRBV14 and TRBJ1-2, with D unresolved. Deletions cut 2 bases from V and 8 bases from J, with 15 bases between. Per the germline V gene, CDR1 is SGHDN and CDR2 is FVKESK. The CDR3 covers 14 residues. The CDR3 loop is CASSQSPSGRGYTF. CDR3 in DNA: TGTGCCAGCAGCCAAAGCCCTTCCGGACGAGGCTACACCTTC.

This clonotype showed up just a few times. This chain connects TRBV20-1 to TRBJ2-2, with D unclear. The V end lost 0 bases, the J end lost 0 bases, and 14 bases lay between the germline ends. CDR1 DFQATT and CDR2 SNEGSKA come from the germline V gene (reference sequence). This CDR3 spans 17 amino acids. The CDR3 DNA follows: TGCAGTGCTAGAGATCAAGGAACAGTCGCGAACACCGGGGAGCTGTTTTTT. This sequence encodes CSARDQGTVANTGELFF.

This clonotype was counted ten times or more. CDR3 sequence reads: CASSLGQANYGYTF. CDR3 sequence (DNA): TGTGCCAGCAGCTTAGGACAAGCTAACTATGGCTACACCTTC. The V gene is TRBV7-9, the J gene TRBJ1-2, with unresolved D. Germline lookup yields CDR1 SEHNR and CDR2 FQNEAQ (reference sequence). The CDR3 is made up of 14 amino acids. V was pared by 1 base and J by 0 bases, with 6 bases between.

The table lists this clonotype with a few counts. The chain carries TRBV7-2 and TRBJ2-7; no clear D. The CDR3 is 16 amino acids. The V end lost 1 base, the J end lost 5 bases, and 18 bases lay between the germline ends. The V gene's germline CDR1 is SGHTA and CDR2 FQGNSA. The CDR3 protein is CASSLEPGRPPNEQYF. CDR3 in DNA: TGTGCCAGCAGCTTAGAACCTGGACGGCCACCTAACGAGCAGTACTTC.

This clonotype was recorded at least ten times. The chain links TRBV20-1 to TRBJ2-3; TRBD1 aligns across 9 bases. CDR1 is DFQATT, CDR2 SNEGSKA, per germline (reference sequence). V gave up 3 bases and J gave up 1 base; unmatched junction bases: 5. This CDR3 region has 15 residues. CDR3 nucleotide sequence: TGCAGTGCTAGTCCCCGGGACAGGGGCACAGATACGCAGTATTTT. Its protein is CSASPRDRGTDTQYF.

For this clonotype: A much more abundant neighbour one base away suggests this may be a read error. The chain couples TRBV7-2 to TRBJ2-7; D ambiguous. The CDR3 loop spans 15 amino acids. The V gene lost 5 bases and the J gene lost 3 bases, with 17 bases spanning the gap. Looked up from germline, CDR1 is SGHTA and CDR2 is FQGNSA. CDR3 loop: CASSTGQPVNYEQYF. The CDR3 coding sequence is TGTGCCAGCAGCACCGGTCAGCCCGTAAACTACGAGCAGTACTTC. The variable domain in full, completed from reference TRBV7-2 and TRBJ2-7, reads GAGVSQSPSNKVTEKGKDVELRCDPISGHTALYWYRQSLGQGLEFLIYFQGNSAPDKSGLPSDRFSAERTGGSVSTLTIQRTQQEDSAVYLCASSTGQPVNYEQYFGPGTRLTVT.

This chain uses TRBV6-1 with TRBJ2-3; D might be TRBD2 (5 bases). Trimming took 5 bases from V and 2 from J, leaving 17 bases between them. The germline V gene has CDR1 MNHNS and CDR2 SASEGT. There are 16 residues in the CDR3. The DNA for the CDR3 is TGTGCCAGCAGTCCGATAGCGTCTCCTAACACAGATACGCAGTATTTT. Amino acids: CASSPIASPNTDTQYF.

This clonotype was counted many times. DNA of the CDR3: TGTGCCATCAGGGAGGATCTTCTAGCGGACAACACCGGGGAGCTGTTTTTT. Translation gives CAIREDLLADNTGELFF. This sequence joins TRBV10-3 and TRBJ2-2, with TRBD2 matching 7 bases. V shed 6 bases, J shed 2 bases, and the junction held 12 bases outside the gene matches. The CDR3 extends over 17 amino acids. The germline CDR1 and CDR2 sequences are ENHRY and SYGVKD.